What follows are 27 T cell receptor beta chains derived from one specimen sequenced in a study of blood T cell repertoires in COVID-19. Repertoires were generated with immunoSEQ multiplex PCR, while TCRdb's copy carries only in-frame clones and drops some. The table records over 300,000 clones, around 85% of them present only once. Sequenced sample: PBMCs or T cells enriched from blood (not recorded which). These TCRs come from a man aged 25 to 40 who had recovered from COVID-19.

The chain joins TRBV24-1 to TRBJ1-1, with D possibly TRBD1 on 6 matching bases. CDR1 and CDR2 (germline): KGHDR, SFDVKD. Trimming removed 7 bases at V and 4 bases at J, with 15 bases between. CDR3 length: 14 amino acids. The DNA of the CDR3 is TGTGCCACCAGGGAGGGGGGGCTTAGCACTGAAGCTTTCTTT. Its translation is CATREGGLSTEAFF.

This sequence joins TRBV2 and TRBJ2-2; 12 nucleotides agree with TRBD2. The CDR3 is made up of 18 amino acids. The J segment lost 7 bases and the V segment lost 2 bases, leaving 11 bases of the junction unmatched. Per the germline V gene, CDR1 is SNHLY and CDR2 is FYNNEI. The CDR3 bases are TGTGCCAGCAGTGAAAGTCGTGCTAGCGGGGGGGCCGGCGGGGAGCTGTTTTTT. The encoded protein is CASSESRASGGAGGELFF.

The chain has TRBV29-1 and TRBJ1-1, with D possibly matching TRBD1 (6 bases). Germline CDR1 is SQVTM and CDR2 is ANQGSEA. The CDR3 spans 14 residues. The V and J ends lost 3 bases and 4 bases respectively, with 15 bases between them. The CDR3 loop reads CSVEGGRRVTEAFF. The CDR3 nucleotides read TGCAGCGTTGAGGGGGGGCGGCGGGTCACTGAAGCTTTCTTT.

V gene TRBV5-1 combines with J gene TRBJ1-2, with 9 bases lining up with TRBD1. Germline V CDR1 and CDR2: SGHRS, YFSETQ. The length of the CDR3 is 20 residues. The trim removed 2 bases at V and 0 bases at J, leaving 17 bases unmatched. CDR3 sequence (DNA): TGCGCCAGCAGCTTAATACTCGGTCAGGGACAGGGAGCCTCTAACTATGGCTACACCTTC. Translation gives CASSLILGQGQGASNYGYTF.

The gene calls are TRBV10-3 and TRBJ1-1, with TRBD1 matching 8 bases. The junction had 9 bases not matched to a gene; V was cut back by 6 bases and J by 0 bases. In germline, CDR1 is ENHRY, CDR2 SYGVKD. The CDR3 has 16 amino acids. The CDR3 DNA reads TGTGCCATCAGGAGTACAGGGGGATTCATGAACACTGAAGCTTTCTTT. Residues: CAIRSTGGFMNTEAFF.

The chain combines TRBV6-6 with TRBJ1-5; a possible D gene is TRBD1 (6 bases). This CDR3 has 13 residues. The V and J ends lost 3 bases and 7 bases respectively, with 10 bases between them. Germline V gives CDR1 MNHNY, CDR2 SVGAGI (reference sequence). CDR3 loop: CASSYNREQPQHF. The CDR3 DNA reads TGTGCCAGCAGTTATAACAGGGAGCAGCCCCAGCATTTT.

The chain joins TRBV6-1 to TRBJ1-1; tentative D call: TRBD1 (5 bases). CDR3 length equals 14 residues. The germline gives CDR1 MNHNS, CDR2 SASEGT. The V and J ends lost 1 base and 2 bases respectively, with 8 bases between them. CDR3 sequence reads: CASSEGGGNTEAFF. CDR3 nucleotides: TGTGCCAGCAGTGAAGGGGGGGGAAACACTGAAGCTTTCTTT.

The chain carries TRBV12-3 or TRBV12-4 and TRBJ2-7; D gene ambiguous. This CDR3 contains 12 residues. The V end was cut by 5 bases, the J end by 10 bases, with 15 bases between. CDR3 residues: CASSTTLVRQYF. CDR3 nucleotide sequence: TGTGCCAGCAGTACTACCTTGGTGCGACAGTACTTC.

The V and J genes are TRBV7-2 and TRBJ2-5; 12 bases line up with TRBD2. V lost 5 bases to trimming and J lost 5 bases; unmatched junction nucleotides: 9. The CDR3 covers 16 residues. CDR1 SGHTA and CDR2 FQGNSA come from the germline V gene. The CDR3 DNA reads TGTGCCAGCAGCAAAACTAGCGGGGGGCACGGGGAGACCCAGTACTTC. Amino acids: CASSKTSGGHGETQYF.

The gene calls are TRBV7-9 and TRBJ2-6, with D possibly being TRBD1 (5 bases). V was pared by 5 bases and J by 2 bases, with 10 bases between. CDR1 and CDR2 (germline): SEHNR, FQNEAQ (reference sequence). This CDR3 spans 15 amino acids. The CDR3 protein is CASSNAGPGANVLTF. The CDR3 region has the DNA TGTGCCAGCAGCAACGCAGGGCCTGGGGCCAACGTCCTGACTTTC.

The V gene is TRBV5-1, the J gene TRBJ2-1; 8 positions match TRBD1. V shed 3 bases and J 6 bases; nucleotides not matched to a gene: 2. The germline CDR1 and CDR2 sequences are SGHRS and YFSETQ. The CDR3 totals 13 residues. The CDR3 loop is CASSWGQANEQFF. As DNA, the CDR3 is TGCGCCAGCAGCTGGGGACAGGCCAATGAGCAGTTCTTC. The variable domain in full, with the rest retrieved from reference TRBV5-1 and TRBJ2-1, is KAGVTQTPRYLIKTRGQQVTLSCSPISGHRSVSWYQQTPGQGLQFLFEYFSETQRNKGNFPGRFSGRQFSNSRSEMNVSTLELGDSALYLCASSWGQANEQFFGPGTRLTVL.

The V call is TRBV18, the J call TRBJ1-2; the match to TRBD1 covers 8 bases. The ends lost 0 bases at V and 5 bases at J; junction bases unmatched: 5. The CDR3 has 15 residues. Germline V gives CDR1 KGHSH, CDR2 LQKENI. The CDR3 sequence: CASSPPGDRGYGYTF. The CDR3 nucleotides read TGTGCCAGCTCACCACCTGGTGACAGGGGATATGGCTACACCTTC.

The chain carries TRBV27 and TRBJ1-2, with 7 bases lining up with TRBD1. Germline values: CDR1 MNHEY, CDR2 SMNVEV (reference sequence). V dropped 2 bases and J dropped 4; count of bases not matched to a gene: 4. This CDR3 spans 14 amino acids. CDR3 DNA sequence: TGTGCCAGCAGTTTAGTAGGGGGCGGCTATGGCTACACCTTC. Encoded protein: CASSLVGGGYGYTF.

The V call is TRBV6-5, the J call TRBJ1-1; D perhaps matches TRBD1 (5 bases). V was pared by 8 bases and J by 2 bases, with 12 bases between. This CDR3 region has 13 residues. Germline V lookup: CDR1 MNHEY, CDR2 SVGAGI. The CDR3 bases are TGTGCCAGCGGCCCGACAGCTAACACTGAAGCTTTCTTT. Amino acids: CASGPTANTEAFF.

J is TRBJ2-3 and V is TRBV20-1; D ambiguous. Germline lookup yields CDR1 DFQATT and CDR2 SNEGSKA (reference sequence). Trimming took off 3 bases at V and 5 bases at J, with 6 bases between the two ends. CDR3 length: 11 amino acids. In DNA form, the CDR3 reads TGCAGTGCTAGGCGGCAAGATACGCAGTATTTT. Translation gives CSARRQDTQYF.

V gene TRBV18 combines with J gene TRBJ1-6, with D uncertain. This CDR3 contains 16 residues. CDR1 is KGHSH and CDR2 is LQKENI in the germline V gene. Trimming took off 3 bases at V and 0 bases at J, with 9 bases between the two ends. The CDR3 spells CASSPGVGSYNSPLHF. The CDR3 DNA follows: TGTGCCAGCTCACCCGGGGTGGGCTCCTATAATTCACCCCTCCACTTT.

This clone has more than one count but fewer than ten. V usage is TRBV7-8 and J usage is TRBJ1-3; tentatively, D is TRBD1 (5 bases). CDR3 length: 15 amino acids. Germline assignment: CDR1 SGHVS and CDR2 FQNEAQ. Trimming removed 3 bases at V and 0 bases at J, with 9 bases between. CDR3 sequence: CASSFTGNSGNTIYF. The CDR3 nucleotides read TGTGCCAGCAGCTTCACAGGAAACTCTGGAAACACCATATATTTT. Using reference TRBV7-8 and TRBJ1-3 for the parts outside the CDR3, the full variable domain is GAGVSQSPRYKVAKRGQDVALRCDPISGHVSLFWYQQALGQGPEFLTYFQNEAQLDKSGLPSDRFFAERPEGSVSTLKIQRTQQEDSAVYLCASSFTGNSGNTIYFGEGSWLTVV.

This clone has just one count. The J gene is TRBJ1-2, the V gene TRBV27; TRBD1 matches 8 bases. Germline V gene sequence: CDR1 MNHEY, CDR2 SMNVEV (reference sequence). J lost 4 bases, V lost 0 bases, and 4 bases had no gene match. The CDR3 consists of 15 residues. CDR3 loop: CASSLSTTGAYGYTF. The CDR3 region has the DNA TGTGCCAGCAGTTTATCCACGACAGGGGCCTATGGCTACACCTTC.

This chain uses TRBV12-5 with TRBJ1-5; D perhaps matches TRBD1 (6 bases). This CDR3 is built from 12 residues. Germline V lookup: CDR1 LGHNT, CDR2 FRNRAP. Trimming removed 8 bases from V and 5 bases from J, with 10 bases in between. CDR3 region: CASTQGYQPQHF. The CDR3 DNA follows: TGTGCTAGTACACAGGGTTATCAGCCCCAGCATTTT.

As for this clone: The sample contains more than one DNA sequence encoding this CDR3. The V and J genes are TRBV6-5 and TRBJ1-1, with D tentatively TRBD1 (5 bases). V was clipped by 5 bases and J by 1 base, with 8 bases between them. The CDR3 runs 13 residues. Germline V gene sequence: CDR1 MNHEY, CDR2 SVGAGI. CDR3 residues: CASSPQGNTEAFF. CDR3 coding DNA: TGTGCCAGCAGTCCCCAGGGGAACACTGAAGCTTTCTTT.

The chain has TRBV29-1 and TRBJ2-7; D may be TRBD1 (5 bases). The V gene lost 4 bases and the J gene lost 0 bases, with 10 bases spanning the gap. The CDR3 contains 13 residues. Germline CDR1 reads SQVTM; CDR2 reads ANQGSEA. The CDR3 DNA reads as TGCAGCGTTGTGACAGAAGACTCCTACGAGCAGTACTTC. It specifies CSVVTEDSYEQYF.

The chain carries TRBV5-4 and TRBJ1-1; perhaps TRBD1 as D (5 bases). Trimming shortened V by 3 bases and J by 1 base, and 22 bases separated the two germline ends. Germline V gene data show CDR1 as SGHNT and CDR2 as YYREEE (reference sequence). The CDR3 runs 18 residues. For the CDR3, the DNA is TGTGCCAGCAGCTACTACTTTCGATCCAGGGTGGCGAACACTGAAGCTTTCTTT. Its translation is CASSYYFRSRVANTEAFF. Together with reference TRBV5-4 and TRBJ1-1, the CDR3 gives the full variable domain: ETGVTQSPTHLIKTRGQQVTLRCSSQSGHNTVSWYQQALGQGPQFIFQYYREEENGRGNFPPRFSGLQFPNYSSELNVNALELDDSALYLCASSYYFRSRVANTEAFFGQGTRLTVV.

The rearrangement joins TRBV2 to TRBJ2-6; D possibly corresponds to TRBD2 (6 bases). The CDR3 consists of 19 residues. Trimming removed 3 bases from V and 0 bases from J, with 18 bases in between. The germline CDR1 and CDR2 sequences are SNHLY and FYNNEI. CDR3 bases: TGTGCCAGCAGTGATAGGGGAGTTCGCGGGAACTCTGGGGCCAACGTCCTGACTTTC. This codes for CASSDRGVRGNSGANVLTF.

This chain links TRBV27 with TRBJ1-4, with 8 nucleotides matching TRBD1. The CDR3 has 16 residues. The V and J ends lost 4 bases and 8 bases, in that order; junction bases with no gene match: 12. Germline V CDR1 and CDR2: MNHEY, SMNVEV (reference sequence). CDR3 coding DNA: TGTGCCAGCAGTTCTCAAAGGACAGGGATGAGAGAAAAACTGTTTTTT. It translates to CASSSQRTGMREKLFF.

This clone was detected once. CDR3 amino acids: CASSGQGSLQPQHF. The CDR3, as DNA: TGTGCCAGCTCAGGCCAGGGATCCCTGCAGCCCCAGCATTTT. J is TRBJ1-5 and V is TRBV18, with a possible D match to TRBD1 (5 bases). CDR1 is KGHSH and CDR2 is LQKENI in the germline V gene. Trimming left V 5 bases short and J 7 bases short, with 15 bases between. The CDR3 is 14 amino acids.

The chain uses TRBV4-2 and TRBJ1-4, with D hard to call. Germline V CDR1 and CDR2: LGHNA, YNFKEQ. The V end was cut by 0 bases, the J end by 4 bases, with 9 bases between. CDR3 length: 15 residues. The CDR3: CASSQDRGFNEKLFF. The CDR3, as DNA: TGTGCCAGCAGCCAAGATAGAGGGTTTAATGAAAAACTGTTTTTT.

The V gene is TRBV9, the J gene TRBJ1-4, with 10 bases fitting TRBD1. CDR1 and CDR2 from the germline V gene are SGDLS and YYNGEE. The CDR3 loop spans 17 amino acids. V gave up 3 bases and J gave up 6 bases; unmatched junction bases: 11. The DNA of the CDR3 is TGTGCCAGCAGCGCCTTTGACAGGGGGCGACGGGATGAAAAACTGTTTTTT. This gives the protein CASSAFDRGRRDEKLFF.